One and the same sample provided the 26 T cell receptor beta chains below, sequenced in a study of blood T cell repertoires in COVID-19 (dated by TCRdb to 2018 to 2021). Receptor amplification or capture employed the immunoSEQ multiplex PCR assay. The table was pulled from immuneACCESS by TCRdb, which kept in-frame rearrangements only. Such tables lose some clones; where checked, under half of the loss comes from unresolved V genes, and the rest has no known cause. The sample records 85,000 to 110,000 clones, roughly 90% of which are singletons. Around 6.2% of the sample goes to the ten largest clones. Sequencing input: peripheral blood. The receptors derive from a human donor in a cohort sampled during active COVID-19.

The V and J genes are TRBV10-2 and TRBJ2-5; D is unresolved. The CDR3 has 13 residues. Trimming stripped 7 bases from V and 0 bases from J, with 9 bases between. Germline-derived CDR1 and CDR2 are WSHSY and SAAADI. The CDR3 spells CASNSKYQETQYF. In nucleotides, the CDR3 is TGCGCCAGCAACTCTAAGTACCAAGAGACCCAGTACTTC.

The chain carries TRBV19 and TRBJ1-2; 9 bases align to TRBD1. The CDR3 contains 16 residues. The ends lost 5 bases at V and 1 base at J; junction bases unmatched: 8. CDR1 and CDR2 (germline): LNHDA, SQIVND (reference sequence). CDR3 coding DNA: TGTGCCAGTAGTCCAAAACCGGGACAGGGTAACTATGGCTACACCTTC. Protein: CASSPKPGQGNYGYTF.

V is TRBV11-2 and J is TRBJ2-1; the D gene is possibly TRBD1 (5 bases). The CDR3 has 17 residues. CDR1 is SGHAT, CDR2 FQNNGV, per germline. With 2 bases removed from V and 9 bases from J, the gap between germline ends came to 23 bases. The CDR3 spells CASSLSARFRVSGEQFF. The CDR3 coding sequence is TGTGCCAGCAGCTTATCAGCGCGGTTCAGGGTGTCAGGTGAGCAGTTCTTC.

The chain has TRBV4-1 and TRBJ2-7; D might be TRBD1 (6 bases). The CDR3 extends over 14 amino acids. V lost 1 base to trimming and J lost 4 bases, with 11 bases between them. The germline gives CDR1 MGHRA, CDR2 YSYEKL. CDR3 DNA: TGCGCCAGCAGCCAAGGGCAGGGGTGGTACGAGCAGTACTTC. Translation gives CASSQGQGWYEQYF.

The gene calls are TRBV10-1 and TRBJ1-4; TRBD1 aligns across 7 bases. Germline CDR1 is WNHNN and CDR2 is SYGVQD (reference sequence). After removal of 2 bases from V and 6 bases from J, the junction contained 9 bases not matched to a gene. This CDR3 region has 16 residues. The CDR3 DNA follows: TGCGCCAGCAGTGAGCCAGGGGGTCCGTTCGATGAAAAACTGTTTTTT. It translates to CASSEPGGPFDEKLFF.

The rearrangement uses TRBV5-4 and TRBJ2-7; D is unresolved. CDR1 is SGHNT and CDR2 is YYREEE in the germline V gene (reference sequence). V was trimmed by 3 bases and J by 2 bases, leaving 12 bases between them. The CDR3 is 14 amino acids. The CDR3 here is CASSSPGPPYEQYF. The CDR3 nucleotides read TGTGCCAGCAGCTCACCGGGTCCCCCCTACGAGCAGTACTTC.

This sequence joins TRBV27 and TRBJ2-7; 8 nucleotides align to TRBD1. This CDR3 region has 16 residues. J gave up 3 bases and V 0 bases, and 7 bases lay outside the gene matches. Germline CDR1 is MNHEY and CDR2 is SMNVEV (reference sequence). The CDR3 region is CASSLSIGDRFYEQYF. The CDR3 DNA sequence: TGTGCCAGCAGTTTATCGATCGGGGACAGGTTCTACGAGCAGTACTTC.

This clone has a handful of counts. The V gene is TRBV7-3, the J gene TRBJ2-7; 7 nucleotides line up with TRBD2. The V and J ends lost 4 bases and 8 bases, in that order; junction bases with no gene match: 8. The germline CDR1 and CDR2 sequences are SGHTA and FQGTGA. There are 13 residues in the CDR3. The CDR3 DNA is TGTGCCAGCAGCTCAGGGACTACGTACCAGCAGTACTTC. Translating gives CASSSGTTYQQYF.

The J gene is TRBJ2-1, the V gene TRBV24-1, with 9 bases lining up with TRBD1. The CDR3 loop spans 18 amino acids. Germline CDR1 reads KGHDR; CDR2 reads SFDVKD. V trimming: 0 bases; J trimming: 6 bases; junction bases outside the gene matches: 11. The DNA of the CDR3 is TGTGCCACCAGTGATTTGGCGTGGGACAGGGACTGTTCCAATGAGCAGTTCTTC. It yields the protein CATSDLAWDRDCSNEQFF.

J is TRBJ2-7 and V is TRBV2; D is perhaps TRBD2 (6 bases). Trimming cost V 8 bases and J 3 bases, with 17 bases left between them. This CDR3 spans 14 amino acids. Germline V lookup: CDR1 SNHLY, CDR2 FYNNEI. CDR3 bases: TGTGCCAGCGTGAAGGGACTGTACGTCTACGAGCAGTACTTC. The encoded protein is CASVKGLYVYEQYF. The full variable domain, rest sourced from reference TRBV2 and TRBJ2-7, is EPEVTQTPSHQVTQMGQEVILRCVPISNHLYFYWYRQILGQKVEFLVSFYNNEISEKSEIFDDQFSVERPDGSNFTLKIRSTKLEDSAMYFCASVKGLYVYEQYFGPGTRLTVT.

The chain joins TRBV27 to TRBJ1-1; 8 positions agree with TRBD1. Germline V gene sequence: CDR1 MNHEY, CDR2 SMNVEV (reference sequence). This CDR3 contains 15 residues. Trimming took 6 bases from V and 3 from J; bases not matched to a gene: 9. This CDR3 reads CASRKTPGGHTEAFF. Here the CDR3 DNA reads TGTGCCAGCAGGAAAACCCCAGGGGGCCACACTGAAGCTTTCTTT.

The DNA of the CDR3 is TGTGCCAGCAGTTTATTGGGAGGGGACCATGAAAAACTGTTTTTT. This translates into CASSLLGGDHEKLFF. The genes are TRBV28 and TRBJ1-4, with D perhaps matching TRBD1 (5 bases). Looked up from germline, CDR1 is MDHEN and CDR2 is SYDVKM. V lost 1 base to trimming and J lost 6 bases, with 12 bases between them. This CDR3 is 15 amino acids long.

The CDR3, as DNA: TGTGCAACAGGGGGGGACATGAACACTGAAGCTTTCTTT. This translates into CATGGDMNTEAFF. The genes are TRBV13 and TRBJ1-1, with 8 positions matching TRBD1. The CDR3 totals 13 residues. CDR1 is PRHDT and CDR2 is FYEKMQ in the germline V gene (reference sequence).

This sequence joins TRBV19 and TRBJ2-5, with 9 bases identical to TRBD2. V dropped 7 bases and J dropped 10; count of bases not matched to a gene: 10. The germline CDR1 and CDR2 sequences are LNHDA and SQIVND (reference sequence). This CDR3 region has 13 residues. CDR3 sequence reads: CASTDGLALGQYF. The CDR3 coding sequence is TGTGCCAGTACCGATGGACTAGCGTTAGGCCAGTACTTC.

The rearrangement joins TRBV5-3 to TRBJ2-2, with D perhaps TRBD1 (5 bases). TRBV5-3 is an ORF for which the function is uncertain. CDR3 size: 17 residues. V dropped 4 bases and J dropped 0 bases, with 16 bases sitting between them. DNA for the CDR3: TGTGCCAGAAGCCCAGACAGAATCCAAGCGAACACCGGGGAGCTGTTTTTT. Translated, it gives CARSPDRIQANTGELFF.

V gene TRBV7-6 combines with J gene TRBJ2-3; a possible D gene is TRBD2 (5 bases). CDR3 length equals 17 residues. With 5 bases removed from V and 2 bases from J, the gap between germline ends came to 20 bases. Germline CDR1 reads SGHVS; CDR2 reads FNYEAQ. CDR3 in DNA: TGTGCCAGCAGCCCGGGGTTAAATGGGAGAGACACAGATACGCAGTATTTT. Its protein is CASSPGLNGRDTDTQYF.

V and J are TRBV24-1 and TRBJ2-2; TRBD1 agrees at 7 bases. The V segment lost 5 bases and the J segment 3 bases; nucleotides outside the gene matches: 2. The CDR3 totals 14 residues. The germline V gene has CDR1 KGHDR and CDR2 SFDVKD. The CDR3 region is CATSVQGDTGELFF. As DNA, the CDR3 is TGTGCCACCAGTGTCCAGGGGGACACCGGGGAGCTGTTTTTT.

CDR3: CASRRDSATYNEQFF. Here the CDR3 DNA reads TGTGCCAGTAGGCGGGACAGTGCGACCTACAATGAGCAGTTCTTC. V and J are TRBV19 and TRBJ2-1; TRBD1 is a possible D gene (7 bases). Trimming pared 6 bases from V and 2 bases from J, leaving 14 bases between. CDR1 and CDR2 from the germline V gene are LNHDA and SQIVND (reference sequence). The CDR3 is made up of 15 amino acids.

The chain has TRBV6-2 or TRBV6-3 and TRBJ2-5; D perhaps matches TRBD2 (5 bases). V lost 5 bases and J 3 bases, leaving 19 bases between the germline ends. There are 16 residues in the CDR3. Germline V gene sequence: CDR1 MNHEY, CDR2 SVGEGT. In nucleotides, the CDR3 is TGTGCCAGCAGTCAACGACCCGGACTGGCAGAAGAGACCCAGTACTTC. Encoded protein: CASSQRPGLAEETQYF.

This clone was counted a few times. V is TRBV18 and J is TRBJ2-5, with 8 bases aligning to TRBD1. Germline V gene lookup returns CDR1 KGHSH and CDR2 LQKENI. The CDR3 loop spans 15 amino acids. V shed 0 bases and J 2 bases; nucleotides not matched to a gene: 2. The CDR3 reads CASSPPTGGQETQYF. The CDR3 DNA follows: TGTGCCAGCTCACCACCTACAGGGGGACAAGAGACCCAGTACTTC. The full variable domain, with the rest looked up from reference TRBV18 and TRBJ2-5, is NAGVMQNPRHLVRRRGQEARLRCSPMKGHSHVYWYRQLPEEGLKFMVYLQKENIIDESGMPKERFSAEFPKEGPSILRIQQVVRGDSAAYFCASSPPTGGQETQYFGPGTRLLVL.

CDR3 DNA sequence: TGTGCCAACTTTACAGGGGGCGCCGGCAATCAGCCCCAGCATTTT. Protein: CANFTGGAGNQPQHF. The genes are TRBV9 and TRBJ1-5, with 9 bases aligning to TRBD1. In germline, CDR1 is SGDLS, CDR2 YYNGEE. The CDR3 has 15 residues. V gave up 9 bases and J gave up 2 bases; unmatched junction bases: 9.

This chain uses TRBV29-1 with TRBJ2-7; 12 nucleotides align to TRBD2. The V and J ends lost 6 bases and 2 bases, in that order; junction bases with no gene match: 5. Germline V gives CDR1 SQVTM, CDR2 ANQGSEA. CDR3 size: 14 residues. The CDR3 protein is CSVETSGGPYEQYF. In nucleotides, the CDR3 is TGCAGCGTCGAGACTAGCGGGGGCCCCTACGAGCAGTACTTC.

J is TRBJ2-3 and V is TRBV19, with a tentative D call TRBD2 (5 bases). V was pared by 6 bases and J by 2 bases, with 12 bases between. The CDR3 is 14 amino acids. Germline V gives CDR1 LNHDA, CDR2 SQIVND (reference sequence). CDR3: CASRDNSDTDTQYF. The CDR3 coding sequence is TGTGCCAGTAGGGATAATAGCGACACAGATACGCAGTATTTT.

This chain joins TRBV2 and TRBJ2-5, with 11 bases matching TRBD1. The V gene's germline CDR1 is SNHLY and CDR2 FYNNEI. J lost 4 bases, V lost 6 bases, and 7 bases had no gene match. The CDR3 consists of 15 residues. The CDR3 here is CASRVTGTGGETQYF. CDR3 nucleotides: TGTGCCAGCAGGGTTACCGGGACAGGGGGAGAGACCCAGTACTTC.

V and J are TRBV7-9 and TRBJ2-2; 9 nucleotides match TRBD1. CDR1 SEHNR and CDR2 FQNEAQ come from the germline V gene (reference sequence). This CDR3 has 15 residues. J gave up 4 bases and V 1 base, and 1 base lay outside the gene matches. The DNA of the CDR3 is TGTGCCAGCAGCTTAGGGGACAGGGTCACCGGGGAGCTGTTTTTT. Protein product: CASSLGDRVTGELFF.

The chain joins TRBV27 to TRBJ2-7; 13 bases map to TRBD2. The CDR3 spans 15 residues. Trimming at V came to 3 bases and at J to 3 bases, leaving 2 bases not matched to a gene. CDR1 MNHEY and CDR2 SMNVEV come from the germline V gene (reference sequence). In nucleotides, the CDR3 is TGTGCCAGCAGTTTGACTAGCGGGGGGATCTACGAGCAGTACTTC. Translation: CASSLTSGGIYEQYF.